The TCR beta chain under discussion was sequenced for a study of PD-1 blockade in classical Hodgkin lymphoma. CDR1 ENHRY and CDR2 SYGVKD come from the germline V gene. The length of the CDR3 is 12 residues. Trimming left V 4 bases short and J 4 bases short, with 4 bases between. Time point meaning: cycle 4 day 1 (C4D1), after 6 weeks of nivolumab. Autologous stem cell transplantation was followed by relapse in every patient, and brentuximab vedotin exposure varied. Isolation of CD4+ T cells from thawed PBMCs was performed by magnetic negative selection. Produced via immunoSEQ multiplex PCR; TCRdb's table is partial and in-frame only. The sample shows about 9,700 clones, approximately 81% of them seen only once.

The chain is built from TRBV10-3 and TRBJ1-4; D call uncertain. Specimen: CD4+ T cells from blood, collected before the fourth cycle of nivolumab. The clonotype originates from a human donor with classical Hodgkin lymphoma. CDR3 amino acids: CAISGNNEKLFF. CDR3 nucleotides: TGTGCCATCAGTGGGAATAATGAAAAACTGTTTTTT.